This entry lists 21 T cell receptor beta chains sequenced from one sample in a study of radiation and T cells in renal cell carcinoma. Assay used: immunoSEQ multiplex PCR; TCRdb lists only in-frame clones, some missing. Of approximately 63,000 clones in the sample, roughly three quarters were seen once. Specified time point: baseline pretreatment blood. Treatment here: 15 Gy SBRT to primary tumor, nephrectomy 4 weeks later. The material was blood, obtained from a patient whose treatment included radiotherapy and nephrectomy. All receptors derive from a man in his 60s with renal cell carcinoma.

This chain connects TRBV9 to TRBJ2-1; TRBD1 matches 9 bases. There are 16 residues in the CDR3. V lost 1 base to trimming and J lost 5 bases; unmatched junction nucleotides: 7. Germline CDR1 reads SGDLS; CDR2 reads YYNGEE. CDR3 protein: CASSVSGQGSHNEQFF. In nucleotides, the CDR3 is TGTGCCAGCAGCGTATCTGGACAGGGGAGCCACAATGAGCAGTTCTTC.

The chain links TRBV7-6 to TRBJ2-1, with 15 bases aligning to TRBD2. The length of the CDR3 is 16 residues. From germline, CDR1 is SGHVS and CDR2 FNYEAQ. Trimming cost V 4 bases and J 9 bases; bases outside gene matches: 7. This CDR3 reads CASSSGLAGGQGEQFF. CDR3 sequence (DNA): TGTGCCAGCAGCTCGGGACTAGCGGGGGGCCAGGGTGAGCAGTTCTTC.

In this sample, this clone turned up once. V and J are TRBV12-2 and TRBJ1-5. TRBV12-2 is an annotated pseudogene. The CDR3 is made up of 14 amino acids. In DNA, the CDR3 is TGTGCAAGTCGCTATAGGGACGGTAAACAGCCCCAGCATTTT. It specifies CASRYRDGKQPQHF.

The gene calls are TRBV7-9 and TRBJ1-2, with TRBD1 matching over 7 bases. CDR1 and CDR2 from the germline V gene are SEHNR and FQNEAQ (reference sequence). Germline trimming cut 5 bases from V and 0 bases from J; bases unmatched to any gene: 3. The CDR3 spans 14 residues. CDR3 nucleotides: TGTGCCAGCAGCCTAGGACAGGCTAACTATGGCTACACCTTC. Translation: CASSLGQANYGYTF.

Notes on this clone: Other nucleotide sequences from this sample produce the same CDR3. The rearrangement links TRBV5-1 to TRBJ1-4; unclear D gene. The germline gives CDR1 SGHRS, CDR2 YFSETQ. Trimming pared 4 bases from V and 1 base from J, leaving 5 bases between. The CDR3 spans 13 residues. CDR3 sequence: CASSGVTNEKLFF. CDR3 nucleotides: TGCGCCAGCAGCGGGGTAACTAATGAAAAACTGTTTTTT.

The chain is built from TRBV30 and TRBJ1-6, with D possibly matching TRBD1 (6 bases). Germline V gene lookup returns CDR1 GTSNPN and CDR2 SVGIG (reference sequence). V was shortened by 1 base and J by 7 bases, with 17 bases between the two germline ends. The CDR3 runs 16 residues. CDR3 region: CAWSAGTRISNSPLHF. Written as DNA, the CDR3 is TGTGCCTGGAGTGCCGGGACACGGATTTCCAATTCACCCCTCCACTTT.

V and J are TRBV5-5 and TRBJ2-5; 7 nucleotides match TRBD1. V dropped 0 bases and J dropped 4; count of bases not matched to a gene: 12. The CDR3 has 17 amino acids. Germline V CDR1 and CDR2: SGHKS, YYEKEE (reference sequence). CDR3 DNA: TGTGCCAGCAGCTTGGGGGCAGGGGGAGCGGTCGGAGAGACCCAGTACTTC. Translated, it gives CASSLGAGGAVGETQYF.

The V call is TRBV6-1, the J call TRBJ2-7, with 9 positions matching TRBD1. V was clipped by 3 bases and J by 2 bases; unmatched bases: 5. The CDR3 contains 15 residues. Germline CDR1 reads MNHNS; CDR2 reads SASEGT. CDR3 residues: CASSERTGVAYEQYF. For the CDR3, the DNA is TGTGCCAGCAGTGAGAGGACAGGGGTGGCCTACGAGCAGTACTTC.

This chain uses TRBV27 with TRBJ2-2, with TRBD2 identical over 11 bases. The V gene's germline CDR1 is MNHEY and CDR2 SMNVEV (reference sequence). Losses at the gene ends were 6 bases for V and 4 bases for J; bases not matched to a gene: 10. This CDR3 is built from 17 residues. The CDR3 loop reads CASRKGLAGGRTGELFF. DNA of the CDR3: TGTGCCAGCAGAAAAGGACTAGCGGGTGGACGCACCGGGGAGCTGTTTTTT.

This clone occurred a few times. The chain couples TRBV4-3 to TRBJ2-2; D possibly corresponds to TRBD1 (6 bases). V was clipped by 0 bases and J by 3 bases, with 11 bases between them. The CDR3 has 16 amino acids. Germline V lookup: CDR1 LGHNA, CDR2 YSLEER. Here the CDR3 reads CASSQDVRGHTGELFF. The CDR3, as DNA: TGCGCCAGCAGCCAAGATGTCAGGGGACACACCGGGGAGCTGTTTTTT.

The chain recombines TRBV18 with TRBJ1-2; D may be TRBD1 (5 bases). The CDR3 has 16 residues. The V end lost 3 bases, the J end lost 5 bases, and 19 bases lay between the germline ends. Germline CDR1 is KGHSH and CDR2 is LQKENI. CDR3 region: CASSPSNSEPGYGYTF. The CDR3 nucleotides read TGTGCCAGCTCACCGTCCAACTCAGAACCAGGGTATGGCTACACCTTC.

This rearrangement joins TRBV6-9 to TRBJ1-1; D is ambiguous. The CDR3 consists of 15 residues. Germline V gene data show CDR1 as MNHGY and CDR2 as SVAAGI. Trimming removed 8 bases from V and 3 bases from J, with 19 bases in between. CDR3 bases: TGTGCCAGCCTCACCGTCGGCCCTCGGGACACTGAAGCTTTCTTT. It encodes CASLTVGPRDTEAFF.

The chain carries TRBV7-9 and TRBJ2-2; possibly TRBD2 for D (5 bases). The CDR3 consists of 16 residues. Germline loops: CDR1 SEHNR, CDR2 FQNEAQ (reference sequence). Trimming shortened V by 4 bases and J by 0 bases, and 12 bases separated the two germline ends. CDR3 sequence reads: CASSSVERANTGELFF. The CDR3 DNA is TGTGCCAGCAGCTCCGTCGAGAGGGCGAACACCGGGGAGCTGTTTTTT.

The J gene is TRBJ2-1, the V gene TRBV14; perhaps TRBD1 as D (5 bases). This CDR3 spans 16 amino acids. Trimming shortened V by 0 bases and J by 4 bases, and 13 bases separated the two germline ends. Germline lookup yields CDR1 SGHDN and CDR2 FVKESK. The CDR3 DNA sequence: TGTGCCAGCAGCCAAGAAGAGACAGAAAGATACAATGAGCAGTTCTTC. Its translation: CASSQEETERYNEQFF.

The chain carries TRBV19 and TRBJ1-4, with TRBD1 matching over 10 bases. V was pared by 1 base and J by 0 bases, with 5 bases of the junction left unmatched. Per the germline V gene, CDR1 is LNHDA and CDR2 is SQIVND (reference sequence). This CDR3 comprises 18 residues. CDR3 sequence: CASSIVGQGFSTNEKLFF. DNA for the CDR3: TGTGCCAGTAGTATAGTGGGACAGGGGTTCTCAACTAATGAAAAACTGTTTTTT. Full variable domain (remainder filled in from reference TRBV19 and TRBJ1-4): DGGITQSPKYLFRKEGQNVTLSCEQNLNHDAMYWYRQDPGQGLRLIYYSQIVNDFQKGDIAEGYSVSREKKESFPLTVTSAQKNPTAFYLCASSIVGQGFSTNEKLFFGSGTQLSVL.

This chain links TRBV7-9 with TRBJ2-1, with TRBD2 matching over 14 bases. CDR1 is SEHNR and CDR2 is FQNEAQ in the germline V gene (reference sequence). The CDR3 is 17 amino acids. With V trimmed by 4 bases and J by 5 bases, 7 bases remained unmatched. CDR3 loop: CASSSGTSGRGDNEQFF. The CDR3 coding sequence is TGTGCCAGCAGCTCCGGGACTAGCGGGAGAGGGGACAATGAGCAGTTCTTC.

The CDR3 loop is CASSGSGDREYYV. CDR3 coding DNA: TGTGCCAGCAGCGGAAGTGGGGACAGGGAGTATTACGTC. The chain combines TRBV6-1 with TRBJ2-7, with 9 positions matching TRBD1. V gave up 6 bases and J gave up 13 bases; unmatched junction bases: 13. The germline gives CDR1 MNHNS, CDR2 SASEGT. The CDR3 extends over 13 amino acids.

The chain carries TRBV7-2 and TRBJ2-5; D may match TRBD1 or TRBD2 (6 bases each). Germline V gene lookup returns CDR1 SGHTA and CDR2 FQGNSA. The CDR3 covers 15 residues. Trimming shortened V by 0 bases and J by 4 bases, and 12 bases separated the two germline ends. CDR3 nucleotides: TGTGCCAGCAGCTTAGCGGGGGGCCGGGGAGAGACCCAGTACTTC. Residues: CASSLAGGRGETQYF.

V gene TRBV19 combines with J gene TRBJ1-1; D gene ambiguous. Trimming shortened V by 5 bases and J by 1 base, and 11 bases separated the two germline ends. Germline V gene data show CDR1 as LNHDA and CDR2 as SQIVND (reference sequence). The CDR3 extends over 14 amino acids. The CDR3 reads CASSGQATNTEAFF. The CDR3 DNA is TGTGCCAGTAGTGGCCAAGCAACGAACACTGAAGCTTTCTTT.

The V call is TRBV11-2, the J call TRBJ2-3, with D unresolved. Germline CDR1 and CDR2: SGHAT and FQNNGV. Trimming left V 4 bases short and J 2 bases short, with 4 bases between. CDR3 size: 12 residues. In DNA form, the CDR3 reads TGTGCCAGCAGCTGGGCCACAGATACGCAGTATTTT. Encoded protein: CASSWATDTQYF.

The chain couples TRBV7-9 to TRBJ1-2; unclear D gene. The CDR3 sequence is 13 residues long. V lost 5 bases and J lost 4, with 11 bases in between. Germline CDR1 reads SEHNR; CDR2 reads FQNEAQ (reference sequence). CDR3 DNA sequence: TGTGCCAGCAGCCCCGACGGACCCTATGGCTACACCTTC. Translated: CASSPDGPYGYTF.